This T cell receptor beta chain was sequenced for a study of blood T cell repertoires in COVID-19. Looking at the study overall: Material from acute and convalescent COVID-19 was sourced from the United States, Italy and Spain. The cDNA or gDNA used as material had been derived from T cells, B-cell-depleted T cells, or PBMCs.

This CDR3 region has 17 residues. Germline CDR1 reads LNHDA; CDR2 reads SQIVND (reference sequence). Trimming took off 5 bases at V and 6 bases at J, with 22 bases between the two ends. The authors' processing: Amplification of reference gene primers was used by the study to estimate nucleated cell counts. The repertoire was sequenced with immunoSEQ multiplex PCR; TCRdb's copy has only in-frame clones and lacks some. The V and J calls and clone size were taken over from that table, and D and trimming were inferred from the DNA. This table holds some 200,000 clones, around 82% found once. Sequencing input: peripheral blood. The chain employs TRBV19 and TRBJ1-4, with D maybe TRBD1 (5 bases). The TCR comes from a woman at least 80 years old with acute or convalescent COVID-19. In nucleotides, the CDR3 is TGTGCCAGTAGTTTTCGGGGAGACCCGCGGGGGGATGAAAAACTGTTTTTT. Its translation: CASSFRGDPRGDEKLFF.